This paragraph covers one TCR beta chain sequence. Germline V CDR1 and CDR2: LNHNV, YYDKDF (reference sequence). J gave up 4 bases and V 4 bases, and 5 bases lay outside the gene matches. The CDR3 contains 15 residues. Clones were sequenced by immunoSEQ multiplex PCR, and TCRdb holds only the in-frame ones, with some missing. The sample records 550,000 to 850,000 clones, around 72% being singletons. This sample was included in a study of shared clonotypes between healthy human individuals. The TCR comes from a woman aged 25 to 39 in good health. This chain uses TRBV15 with TRBJ2-2; 8 bases align to TRBD1. Sequencing used memory CD4+ T cells sorted from blood. Subset defined: CD45RA-negative fraction. CDR3 protein: CATSTRTGSTGELFF. In nucleotides, the CDR3 is TGTGCCACCAGCACCCGGACAGGGAGCACCGGGGAGCTGTTTTTT.